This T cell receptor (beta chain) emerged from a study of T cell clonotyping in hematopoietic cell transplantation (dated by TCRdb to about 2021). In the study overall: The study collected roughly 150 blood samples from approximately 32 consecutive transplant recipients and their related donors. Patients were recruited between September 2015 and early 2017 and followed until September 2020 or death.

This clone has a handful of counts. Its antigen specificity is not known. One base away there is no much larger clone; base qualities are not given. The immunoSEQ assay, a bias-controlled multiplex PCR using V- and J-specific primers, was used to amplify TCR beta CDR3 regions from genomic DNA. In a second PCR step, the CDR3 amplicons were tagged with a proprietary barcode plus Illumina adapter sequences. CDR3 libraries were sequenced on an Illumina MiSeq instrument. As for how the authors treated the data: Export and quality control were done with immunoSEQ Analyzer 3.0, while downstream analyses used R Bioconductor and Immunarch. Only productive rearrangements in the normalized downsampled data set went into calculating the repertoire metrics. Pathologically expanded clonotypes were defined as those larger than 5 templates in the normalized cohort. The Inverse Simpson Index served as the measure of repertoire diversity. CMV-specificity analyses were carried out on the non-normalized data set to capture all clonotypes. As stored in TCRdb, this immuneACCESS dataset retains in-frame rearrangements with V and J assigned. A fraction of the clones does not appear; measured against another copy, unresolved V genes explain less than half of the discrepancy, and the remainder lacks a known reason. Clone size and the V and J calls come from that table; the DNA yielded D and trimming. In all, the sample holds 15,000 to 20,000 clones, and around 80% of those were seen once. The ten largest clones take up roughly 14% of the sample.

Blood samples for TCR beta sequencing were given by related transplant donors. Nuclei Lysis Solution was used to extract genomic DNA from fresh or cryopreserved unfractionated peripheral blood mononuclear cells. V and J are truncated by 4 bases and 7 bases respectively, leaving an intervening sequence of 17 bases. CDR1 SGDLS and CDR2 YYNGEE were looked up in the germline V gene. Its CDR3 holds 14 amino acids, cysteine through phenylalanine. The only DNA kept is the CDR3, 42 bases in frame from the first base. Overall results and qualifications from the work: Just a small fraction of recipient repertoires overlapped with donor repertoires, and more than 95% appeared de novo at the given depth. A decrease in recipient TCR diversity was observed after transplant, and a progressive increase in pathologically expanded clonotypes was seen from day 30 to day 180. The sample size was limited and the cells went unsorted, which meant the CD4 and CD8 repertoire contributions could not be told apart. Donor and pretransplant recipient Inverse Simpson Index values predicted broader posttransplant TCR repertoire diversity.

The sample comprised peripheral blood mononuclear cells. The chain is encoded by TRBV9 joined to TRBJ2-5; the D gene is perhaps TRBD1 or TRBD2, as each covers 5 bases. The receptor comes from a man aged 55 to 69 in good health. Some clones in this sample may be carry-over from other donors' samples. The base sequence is TGTGCCAGCAGCCCCGGGACCAAACCAGCGACCCAGTACTTC. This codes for CASSPGTKPATQYF.